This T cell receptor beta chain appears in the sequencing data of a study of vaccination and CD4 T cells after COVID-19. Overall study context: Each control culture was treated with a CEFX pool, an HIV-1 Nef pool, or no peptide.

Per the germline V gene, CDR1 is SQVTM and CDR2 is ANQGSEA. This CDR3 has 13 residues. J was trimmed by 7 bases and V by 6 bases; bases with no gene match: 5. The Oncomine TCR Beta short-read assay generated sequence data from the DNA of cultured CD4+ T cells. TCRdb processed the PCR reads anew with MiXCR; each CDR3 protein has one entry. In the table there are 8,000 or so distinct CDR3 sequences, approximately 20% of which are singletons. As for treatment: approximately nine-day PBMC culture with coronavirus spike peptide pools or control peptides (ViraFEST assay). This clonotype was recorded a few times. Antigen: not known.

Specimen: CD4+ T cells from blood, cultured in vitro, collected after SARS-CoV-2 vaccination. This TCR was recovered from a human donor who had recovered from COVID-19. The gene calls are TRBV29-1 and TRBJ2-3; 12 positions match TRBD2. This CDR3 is CSVRTSGAYTQYF. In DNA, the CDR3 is TGCAGCGTCCGGACTAGCGGGGCTTATACGCAGTATTTT.